What follows are 14 T cell receptor beta chains derived from one specimen sequenced in a study of shared clonotypes between healthy human individuals. Some clones are missing from TCRdb's copy, which holds only in-frame ones; the method was immunoSEQ multiplex PCR. This table holds more than 2,000,000 clones, 90% to 95% found once. Sequenced sample: naive CD4+ T cells from PBMCs. The subset is: CD45RA+ positively selected. The origin of the receptors is a young man in good health. Some clones in this sample may be carry-over from other donors' samples.

On this clone itself: The same CDR3 arises from other DNA sequences in this sample as well. This chain links TRBV30 with TRBJ1-2; 8 nucleotides match TRBD1. The trim removed 2 bases at V and 2 bases at J, leaving 1 base unmatched. Germline V CDR1 and CDR2: GTSNPN, SVGIG (reference sequence). The CDR3 is made up of 13 amino acids. CDR3 loop: CAWSPGGNYGYTF. CDR3 nucleotide sequence: TGTGCCTGGAGTCCAGGGGGCAACTATGGCTACACCTTC.

The chain recombines TRBV28 with TRBJ1-2; 7 positions agree with TRBD1. The CDR3 is 14 residues long. Germline V gives CDR1 MDHEN, CDR2 SYDVKM. V shed 2 bases and J 5 bases; nucleotides not matched to a gene: 5. CDR3 in amino acids: CASSLGGGTYGYTF. CDR3 in DNA: TGTGCCAGCAGTTTAGGAGGGGGCACGTATGGCTACACCTTC.

The rearrangement uses TRBV10-3 and TRBJ2-7; tentatively, D is TRBD1 or TRBD2 (6 bases each). The CDR3 is 16 amino acids. Germline V gene sequence: CDR1 ENHRY, CDR2 SYGVKD. V gave up 5 bases and J gave up 2 bases, with 19 bases separating them. CDR3 amino acids: CAISTREGGIPYEQYF. In nucleotides, the CDR3 is TGTGCCATCAGTACACGTGAGGGGGGCATCCCCTACGAGCAGTACTTC.

The V gene is TRBV5-6, the J gene TRBJ2-7, with 12 positions matching TRBD2. The CDR3 covers 16 residues. CDR1 and CDR2 from the germline V gene are SGHDT and YYEEEE. V trimming: 3 bases; J trimming: 5 bases; junction bases outside the gene matches: 9. The CDR3 sequence: CASSSPGLAGSDEQYF. CDR3 sequence (DNA): TGTGCCAGCAGCTCTCCCGGACTAGCGGGAAGCGACGAGCAGTACTTC.

The rearrangement uses TRBV5-4 and TRBJ2-1, with 11 bases matching TRBD2. Germline CDR1 is SGHNT and CDR2 is YYREEE (reference sequence). This CDR3 has 15 amino acids. J lost 7 bases, V lost 2 bases, and 5 bases had no gene match. The CDR3 loop reads CASSLGTSGWNEQFF. The CDR3 DNA follows: TGTGCCAGCAGCTTAGGGACTAGCGGATGGAATGAGCAGTTCTTC.

The chain recombines TRBV9 with TRBJ2-1; no definite D call. CDR3 length: 14 amino acids. Germline CDR1 SGDLS, CDR2 YYNGEE. V was cut by 6 bases and J by 3 bases, with 13 bases left in between. Here the CDR3 DNA reads TGTGCCAGCACGAGCGACTTATACTACAATGAGCAGTTCTTC. Translation: CASTSDLYYNEQFF.

V is TRBV29-1 and J is TRBJ2-7; the D gene is possibly TRBD1 (5 bases). The V end was cut by 4 bases, the J end by 1 base, with 11 bases between. Germline V lookup: CDR1 SQVTM, CDR2 ANQGSEA. The CDR3 contains 13 residues. In nucleotides, the CDR3 is TGCAGCGTTGTCCGCGCAGGGTCCTACGAGCAGTACTTC. It specifies CSVVRAGSYEQYF.

This clone came up once. The rearrangement links TRBV28 to TRBJ2-4; D gene unclear. The ends were cut back, 3 bases at V and 1 base at J, with 10 bases in the middle. This CDR3 has 15 residues. Germline V gene sequence: CDR1 MDHEN, CDR2 SYDVKM. This chain's CDR3 is CASSFQALAKNIQYF. CDR3 coding DNA: TGTGCCAGCAGTTTCCAGGCTTTGGCCAAAAACATTCAGTACTTC.

J is TRBJ2-3 and V is TRBV4-3; TRBD2 agrees at 9 bases. The V and J ends lost 0 bases and 2 bases, in that order; junction bases with no gene match: 12. There are 19 residues in the CDR3. CDR1 and CDR2 (germline): LGHNA, YSLEER. CDR3 in DNA: TGCGCCAGCAGCCAAGAATCGGGAGGAGCGGGAGGAGCCACAGATACGCAGTATTTT. Protein sequence: CASSQESGGAGGATDTQYF.

The chain links TRBV7-3 to TRBJ2-1; 10 bases match TRBD2. CDR1 and CDR2 (germline): SGHTA, FQGTGA. With V trimmed by 4 bases and J by 7 bases, 7 bases remained unmatched. The CDR3 sequence is 15 residues long. Here the CDR3 reads CASSSSGRGRNEQFF. CDR3 sequence (DNA): TGTGCCAGCAGCTCCAGCGGGAGGGGTAGGAATGAGCAGTTCTTC.

The chain recombines TRBV30 with TRBJ2-1, with 8 nucleotides matching TRBD2. The germline CDR1 and CDR2 sequences are GTSNPN and SVGIG (reference sequence). The V and J ends lost 7 bases and 0 bases, in that order; junction bases with no gene match: 5. The CDR3 consists of 14 residues. The CDR3 protein is CAYRLATSYNEQFF. In DNA form, the CDR3 reads TGTGCCTACCGACTAGCGACCTCCTACAATGAGCAGTTCTTC.

This chain joins TRBV27 and TRBJ2-2, with 7 bases fitting TRBD2. Per the germline V gene, CDR1 is MNHEY and CDR2 is SMNVEV (reference sequence). Trimming cost V 2 bases and J 6 bases; bases outside gene matches: 9. The CDR3 is made up of 16 amino acids. Here the CDR3 reads CASSLRVASGSGELFF. CDR3 DNA sequence: TGTGCCAGCAGTTTAAGGGTTGCTAGCGGCTCCGGGGAGCTGTTTTTT.

This clone has only one observation. The V and J genes are TRBV19 and TRBJ2-2; D perhaps matches TRBD2 (5 bases). Germline CDR1 LNHDA, CDR2 SQIVND (reference sequence). V gave up 7 bases and J gave up 2 bases, with 29 bases separating them. The CDR3 totals 20 residues. The DNA for the CDR3 is TGTGCCAGTACCCCCGTGTGGGCTGAGCGGTCTAGCTCCAACACCGGGGAGCTGTTTTTT. It translates to CASTPVWAERSSSNTGELFF.

In regard to this clone: The sample holds other DNA sequences that translate to the same CDR3. The chain employs TRBV11-3 and TRBJ2-3; unclear D gene. Trimming took 5 bases from V and 1 from J, leaving 7 bases between them. The CDR3 is 13 residues long. Per germline, CDR1 SGHNT and CDR2 YENEEA. CDR3 loop: CASSLSGTDTQYF. The DNA of the CDR3 is TGTGCCAGCAGCCTTTCGGGCACAGATACGCAGTATTTT.